The 16 T cell receptor beta chains presented below share a single source sample, sequenced in a study of cytomegalovirus exposure and HLA in healthy donors. The PCR was carried out with 60 Vbeta primers and 13 Jbeta primers. Libraries were prepared by immunoSEQ multiplex PCR; TCRdb keeps only in-frame clonotypes and omits some of them. The data hold roughly 52,000 clones, with 50% to 70% observed a single time. Material for sequencing was PBMCs. These TCRs come from a human donor in good health.

CDR3 amino acids: CASSPSWTGARDEQYF. The CDR3 nucleotides are TGTGCCAGCTCACCTTCCTGGACAGGGGCTCGGGACGAGCAGTACTTC. This chain links TRBV18 with TRBJ2-7; 9 bases fit TRBD1. The CDR3 is 16 residues long. V trimming: 3 bases; J trimming: 5 bases; junction bases outside the gene matches: 11. Germline CDR1 and CDR2: KGHSH and LQKENI.

This clone was seen at least ten times. The CDR3 protein is CASSLRSSAGTQYF. For the CDR3, the DNA is TGTGCCAGCAGCCTGCGTTCTAGCGCGGGGACGCAGTATTTT. This chain uses TRBV7-2 with TRBJ2-3; TRBD2 is a possible D gene (6 bases). V was shortened by 5 bases and J by 9 bases, with 18 bases between the two germline ends. Germline V CDR1 and CDR2: SGHTA, FQGNSA. This CDR3 has 14 residues. The full variable domain, rest sourced from reference TRBV7-2 and TRBJ2-3, is GAGVSQSPSNKVTEKGKDVELRCDPISGHTALYWYRQSLGQGLEFLIYFQGNSAPDKSGLPSDRFSAERTGGSVSTLTIQRTQQEDSAVYLCASSLRSSAGTQYFGPGTRLTVL.

This chain joins TRBV5-8 and TRBJ2-2; TRBD1 agrees at 7 bases. The V and J ends lost 0 bases and 2 bases, in that order; junction bases with no gene match: 4. Germline CDR1 reads SGHTS; CDR2 reads YDEGEE. The length of the CDR3 is 16 residues. The CDR3 loop reads CASSLEGALNTGELFF. The CDR3, as DNA: TGTGCCAGCAGCTTGGAGGGGGCCCTAAACACCGGGGAGCTGTTTTTT. Based on the CDR3 plus reference TRBV5-8 and TRBJ2-2, the full variable domain is EAGVTQSPTHLIKTRGQQATLRCSPISGHTSVYWYQQALGLGLQFLLWYDEGEERNRGNFPPRFSGRQFPNYSSELNVNALELEDSALYLCASSLEGALNTGELFFGEGSRLTVL.

The chain employs TRBV28 and TRBJ1-1, with 11 positions matching TRBD1. There are 17 residues in the CDR3. V lost 6 bases to trimming and J lost 3 bases; unmatched junction nucleotides: 12. CDR1 MDHEN and CDR2 SYDVKM come from the germline V gene. CDR3 loop: CASSPIGQGARDTEAFF. The CDR3 region has the DNA TGTGCCAGCAGCCCCATTGGACAGGGGGCGCGGGACACTGAAGCTTTCTTT.

The V gene is TRBV7-2, the J gene TRBJ2-2; D is perhaps TRBD1 (6 bases). Germline CDR1 is SGHTA and CDR2 is FQGNSA. With 5 bases removed from V and 2 bases from J, the gap between germline ends came to 9 bases. CDR3 length: 14 amino acids. CDR3 region: CASSRQANTGELFF. The CDR3 DNA sequence: TGTGCCAGCAGCCGACAGGCCAACACCGGGGAGCTGTTTTTT.

This chain uses TRBV4-1 with TRBJ1-2, with 7 bases aligning to TRBD1. Germline V gives CDR1 MGHRA, CDR2 YSYEKL. This CDR3 has 16 amino acids. The V gene end was trimmed by 4 bases and the J gene end by 2 bases; junction bases not matched to a gene: 10. CDR3 amino acids: CASSPPGGRENYGYTF. The CDR3 bases are TGCGCCAGCAGCCCCCCAGGGGGACGGGAGAACTATGGCTACACCTTC.

With respect to this clone: At one end, the junction sequence differs from germline, possibly due to a read error. CDR3 region: CASSPGTGRLDGYPF. CDR3 DNA sequence: TGTGCCAGCAGTCCCGGGACAGGGAGATTGGATGGCTACCCCTTC. The chain has TRBV14 and TRBJ1-2; TRBD1 matches at 9 bases. CDR3 size: 15 residues. The germline CDR1 and CDR2 sequences are SGHDN and FVKESK.

The chain uses TRBV6-6 and TRBJ1-5; D remains ambiguous. The germline V gene has CDR1 MNHNY and CDR2 SVGAGI (reference sequence). The CDR3 length is 16 residues. V was clipped by 1 base and J by 0 bases, with 10 bases between them. CDR3 sequence (DNA): TGTGCCAGCAGTTACTTTGACACCGATAGCAATCAGCCCCAGCATTTT. It yields the protein CASSYFDTDSNQPQHF.

V usage is TRBV7-2 and J usage is TRBJ2-1; 11 bases are shared with TRBD2. The ends lost 5 bases at V and 3 bases at J; junction bases unmatched: 9. Germline values: CDR1 SGHTA, CDR2 FQGNSA. The CDR3 extends over 17 amino acids. CDR3: CASSAVPSGGYYNEQFF. The CDR3 bases are TGTGCCAGCAGCGCGGTCCCTAGCGGGGGGTACTACAATGAGCAGTTCTTC.

The rearrangement uses TRBV14 and TRBJ2-5; no definite D call. Germline CDR1 reads SGHDN; CDR2 reads FVKESK. The V end was cut by 2 bases, the J end by 2 bases, with 12 bases between. The CDR3 is made up of 15 amino acids. CDR3 amino acids: CASSQYGPRQETQYF. CDR3 nucleotides: TGTGCCAGCAGCCAATATGGTCCCAGACAAGAGACCCAGTACTTC.

This rearrangement joins TRBV5-1 to TRBJ1-1; a weak D match, TRBD1 (6 bases). V lost 2 bases to trimming and J lost 1 base, with 9 bases between them. CDR3 length: 14 residues. Germline values: CDR1 SGHRS, CDR2 YFSETQ. The CDR3 sequence is CASSLSQGNTEAFF. CDR3 in DNA: TGCGCCAGCAGCTTATCACAGGGGAACACTGAAGCTTTCTTT.

The sample holds a few counts of this clone. The CDR3 region has the DNA TGTGCCAGCAGCGCAGGTCCTAATCAGCCCCAGCATTTT. The encoded protein is CASSAGPNQPQHF. V usage is TRBV9 and J usage is TRBJ1-5; D call uncertain. There are 13 residues in the CDR3. Germline V lookup: CDR1 SGDLS, CDR2 YYNGEE. The V end was cut by 3 bases, the J end by 4 bases, with 8 bases between.

CDR3 sequence reads: CASSDSGGRSTDTQYF. The DNA of the CDR3 is TGTGCCAGCAGTGATAGCGGGGGCCGAAGCACAGATACGCAGTATTTT. V usage is TRBV6-4 and J usage is TRBJ2-3; 9 bases map to TRBD2. Trimming at V came to 3 bases and at J to 0 bases, leaving 4 bases not matched to a gene. Germline assignment: CDR1 MRHNA and CDR2 SNTAGT. The CDR3 runs to 16 residues.

The V and J genes are TRBV10-1 and TRBJ2-2, with a possible D match to TRBD1 (6 bases). V lost 8 bases and J 0 bases, leaving 13 bases between the germline ends. This CDR3 has 15 residues. Germline V lookup: CDR1 WNHNN, CDR2 SYGVQD (reference sequence). CDR3 region: CASEEGDSNTGELFF. In nucleotides, the CDR3 is TGCGCCAGCGAAGAGGGGGATTCGAACACCGGGGAGCTGTTTTTT.

This clone was counted a few times. The chain recombines TRBV4-1 with TRBJ2-7; D is possibly TRBD1 (5 bases). Trimming stripped 0 bases from V and 0 bases from J, with 9 bases between. The CDR3 extends over 15 amino acids. The V gene's germline CDR1 is MGHRA and CDR2 YSYEKL. The CDR3 DNA reads as TGCGCCAGCAGCCAAGAAGACAGAAGCTCCTACGAGCAGTACTTC. This encodes CASSQEDRSSYEQYF.

V usage is TRBV30 and J usage is TRBJ2-7, with a weak D call TRBD1 (5 bases). The CDR3 runs 13 residues. Germline CDR1 and CDR2: GTSNPN and SVGIG (reference sequence). The V and J ends lost 3 bases and 0 bases respectively, with 9 bases between them. Written as DNA, the CDR3 is TGTGCCTGGAGGGACACCTTCTCCTACGAGCAGTACTTC. Amino acid sequence: CAWRDTFSYEQYF.